The clone carrying this TCR beta chain was recorded many times. The antigen remains undetermined. The treatment: PENTA 11 planned treatment interruption arm or continuous ART arm. At least 5 million viable PBMCs were required per cryopreserved sample. Trimming stripped 6 bases from V and 8 bases from J, with 26 bases between. Germline V gene sequence: CDR1 LNHNV, CDR2 YYDKDF (reference sequence). The CDR3 covers 17 residues. The TCR library was built from RNA with a 3' RACE protocol and unique molecular identifiers. One entry per CDR3 protein results from TCRdb running MiXCR on the 3' RACE reads. Of about 15,000 distinct CDR3 sequences in the sample, around 3.3% were seen once. The source of the sample is a study of HIV-infected children after antiretroviral therapy interruption. Study in general: EBV and CMV exposure was recorded in most children. Continuous-treatment samples came from weeks 0, 48 and 150.

Notes on the study in general: After interruption, shared-triplet CDR3 clustering rose in a few patients.

The source material was CD45RO+ CD8+ T cells from PBMCs, pooled from several time points, sampled from a donor given antiretroviral therapy, either interrupted or continuous. Subset given: memory CD8+ CD45RO+ CD45RA- T cells. This receptor was identified in a pool of human donors with HIV. This chain uses TRBV15 with TRBJ2-1; tentatively, D is TRBD2 (5 bases). The chain's CDR3 is CATREVRTGISWDEQFF. The DNA for the CDR3 is TGTGCCACCAGAGAGGTTCGGACGGGGATCTCGTGGGATGAGCAGTTCTTC. The whole variable domain, filled in from reference TRBV15 and TRBJ2-1, reads DAMVIQNPRYQVTQFGKPVTLSCSQTLNHNVMYWYQQKSSQAPKLLFHYYDKDFNNEADTPDNFQSRRPNTSFCFLDIRSPGLGDTAMYLCATREVRTGISWDEQFFGPGTRLTVL.